The 26 T cell receptor beta chains reported below all come from one sample, sequenced in a study of blood T cell repertoires in COVID-19. Some clones are missing from TCRdb's copy, which holds only in-frame ones; the method was immunoSEQ multiplex PCR. The sample lists 250,000 to 300,000 clones, roughly 83% seen once, with roughly 4.6% in the top ten. Specimen: peripheral blood. These receptors all stem from a man aged 55-75 years who had recovered from COVID-19.

The gene calls are TRBV4-1 and TRBJ1-1; TRBD1 is a possible D gene (5 bases). V was trimmed by 0 bases and J by 1 base, leaving 9 bases between them. CDR3 length equals 15 residues. The germline V gene encodes CDR1 MGHRA and CDR2 YSYEKL. The CDR3 reads CASSQDTGRNTEAFF. The CDR3, as DNA: TGCGCCAGCAGCCAAGATACAGGACGGAACACTGAAGCTTTCTTT.

J is TRBJ2-1 and V is TRBV7-7, with 11 bases matching TRBD2. The CDR3 sequence is 17 residues long. Trimming took 4 bases from V and 3 from J; bases not matched to a gene: 8. The germline CDR1 and CDR2 sequences are SSHAT and FNYEAQ (reference sequence). CDR3 protein: CASSYAPGLAGYNEQFF. In DNA form, the CDR3 reads TGTGCCAGCAGCTATGCCCCCGGACTAGCGGGCTACAATGAGCAGTTCTTC.

V usage is TRBV7-9 and J usage is TRBJ1-3; D is possibly TRBD1 (6 bases). Trimming stripped 0 bases from V and 4 bases from J, with 13 bases between. The V gene's germline CDR1 is SEHNR and CDR2 FQNEAQ (reference sequence). The CDR3 spans 16 residues. CDR3 DNA sequence: TGTGCCAGCAGCTTAGCGCTAGGGGGTCGAGGAAACACCATATATTTT. Its protein product is CASSLALGGRGNTIYF.

This clone was seen once. The chain joins TRBV5-1 to TRBJ1-1; unclear D gene. V was pared by 0 bases and J by 0 bases, with 6 bases between. This CDR3 has 14 residues. Germline V gene lookup returns CDR1 SGHRS and CDR2 YFSETQ. As DNA, the CDR3 is TGCGCCAGCAGCTTGGATGAGATGAACACTGAAGCTTTCTTT. It encodes CASSLDEMNTEAFF.

This chain uses TRBV5-4 with TRBJ1-4; D perhaps matches TRBD1 (6 bases). The CDR3 consists of 16 residues. Trimming cost V 4 bases and J 0 bases, with 13 bases left between them. Germline-derived CDR1 and CDR2 are SGHNT and YYREEE (reference sequence). This chain's CDR3 is CASSPGTTATNEKLFF. CDR3 coding DNA: TGTGCCAGCAGCCCCGGGACAACAGCAACTAATGAAAAACTGTTTTTT.

This chain connects TRBV28 to TRBJ1-1; the D is unclear. This CDR3 region has 15 residues. Germline loops: CDR1 MDHEN, CDR2 SYDVKM. The V and J ends lost 5 bases and 2 bases respectively, with 15 bases between them. CDR3 sequence (DNA): TGTGCCAGCAGTCCAAGAGTCCGTCGTAACACTGAAGCTTTCTTT. Translating gives CASSPRVRRNTEAFF. The whole variable domain, filled in from reference TRBV28 and TRBJ1-1, reads DVKVTQSSRYLVKRTGEKVFLECVQDMDHENMFWYRQDPGLGLRLIYFSYDVKMKEKGDIPEGYSVSREKKERFSLILESASTNQTSMYLCASSPRVRRNTEAFFGQGTRLTVV.

DNA of the CDR3: TGTGCCAGCAGCTCCCAGGGGACTGAAGCTTTCTTT. It is translated as CASSSQGTEAFF. The chain carries TRBV7-9 and TRBJ1-1; perhaps TRBD1 as D (6 bases). The CDR3 consists of 12 residues. Germline CDR1 SEHNR, CDR2 FQNEAQ (reference sequence). V was pared by 4 bases and J by 5 bases, with 8 bases between.

The genes are TRBV11-2 and TRBJ1-1; 9 positions agree with TRBD1. V gave up 3 bases and J gave up 3 bases; unmatched junction bases: 5. The germline V gene has CDR1 SGHAT and CDR2 FQNNGV. The length of the CDR3 is 15 residues. This chain's CDR3 is CASSLTGGRDTEAFF. CDR3 in DNA: TGTGCCAGCAGCTTGACAGGGGGTAGGGACACTGAAGCTTTCTTT.

The chain combines TRBV5-1 with TRBJ1-1, with a tentative D call TRBD1 (5 bases). V was shortened by 2 bases and J by 0 bases, with 11 bases between the two germline ends. The CDR3 sequence is 15 residues long. The germline gives CDR1 SGHRS, CDR2 YFSETQ. CDR3 nucleotides: TGCGCCAGCAGCTTCGGGGGTAACATGAACACTGAAGCTTTCTTT. It is translated as CASSFGGNMNTEAFF.

The chain is built from TRBV5-6 and TRBJ2-3, with TRBD1 as a possible D gene (7 bases). With 0 bases removed from V and 3 bases from J, the gap between germline ends came to 14 bases. CDR1 is SGHDT, CDR2 YYEEEE, per germline. This CDR3 region has 16 residues. CDR3 DNA sequence: TGTGCCAGCAGCTTGGCGGGCAGGGGGGTAACAGATACGCAGTATTTT. As protein: CASSLAGRGVTDTQYF.

This clone came up once. The chain joins TRBV19 to TRBJ2-3; 7 bases agree with TRBD1. The CDR3 extends over 15 amino acids. CDR1 is LNHDA, CDR2 SQIVND, per germline (reference sequence). Trimming cost V 4 bases and J 1 base; bases outside gene matches: 5. The DNA for the CDR3 is TGTGCCAGTAGTACACAACAGGGGCGCACAGATACGCAGTATTTT. As protein: CASSTQQGRTDTQYF.

The gene calls are TRBV4-1 and TRBJ1-5; unclear D gene. Trimming pared 4 bases from V and 0 bases from J, leaving 4 bases between. Germline lookup yields CDR1 MGHRA and CDR2 YSYEKL. CDR3 length equals 13 residues. CDR3 in amino acids: CASSRGSNQPQHF. The DNA for the CDR3 is TGCGCCAGCAGCCGAGGTAGCAATCAGCCCCAGCATTTT.

The chain links TRBV11-2 to TRBJ2-7, with 9 positions matching TRBD2. Germline CDR1 reads SGHAT; CDR2 reads FQNNGV. CDR3 length equals 15 residues. The V gene end was trimmed by 0 bases and the J gene end by 2 bases; junction bases not matched to a gene: 2. CDR3 DNA: TGTGCCAGCAGCTTAGAGCCTAGCGGGACCTACGAGCAGTACTTC. Protein: CASSLEPSGTYEQYF.

As regards this clone: The same CDR3 is also encoded by other DNA sequences in this sample. CDR3 sequence: CASSRQGAGELFF. CDR3 coding DNA: TGTGCCAGCTCACGACAGGGGGCCGGGGAGCTGTTTTTT. The chain links TRBV18 to TRBJ2-2, with TRBD1 identical over 9 bases. CDR3 length: 13 amino acids. Per the germline V gene, CDR1 is KGHSH and CDR2 is LQKENI. Unmatched junction bases numbered 0, after V lost 4 bases and J lost 6 bases.

The sample holds a few counts of this clone. The genes are TRBV19 and TRBJ2-5; 11 nucleotides agree with TRBD2. The length of the CDR3 is 14 residues. CDR1 is LNHDA and CDR2 is SQIVND in the germline V gene (reference sequence). The ends lost 4 bases at V and 7 bases at J; junction bases unmatched: 5. CDR3 sequence: CASSKTSGTRTQYF. The CDR3 bases are TGTGCCAGTAGTAAGACTAGCGGGACACGGACCCAGTACTTC.

This chain links TRBV10-3 with TRBJ1-1; D call uncertain. Per the germline V gene, CDR1 is ENHRY and CDR2 is SYGVKD. V gave up 6 bases and J gave up 2 bases, with 13 bases separating them. The CDR3 contains 14 residues. The CDR3 bases are TGTGCCATCAGAAGAAATGGACTCAACACTGAAGCTTTCTTT. It translates to CAIRRNGLNTEAFF.

The chain carries TRBV20-1 and TRBJ2-3; D possibly corresponds to TRBD2 (5 bases). Trimming left V 6 bases short and J 4 bases short, with 8 bases between. Germline values: CDR1 DFQATT, CDR2 SNEGSKA (reference sequence). This CDR3 has 11 amino acids. CDR3 residues: CSAKAADTQYF. Written as DNA, the CDR3 is TGCAGTGCGAAAGCGGCAGATACGCAGTATTTT.

The V gene is TRBV6-1, the J gene TRBJ1-2; 9 positions agree with TRBD1. The ends lost 2 bases at V and 4 bases at J; junction bases unmatched: 8. CDR3 length equals 16 residues. Looked up from germline, CDR1 is MNHNS and CDR2 is SASEGT. DNA for the CDR3: TGTGCCAGCAGTGAATCTGGGGGACAGGGAGCCTATGGCTACACCTTC. It codes for CASSESGGQGAYGYTF.

V is TRBV7-9 and J is TRBJ2-3; 11 bases line up with TRBD2. Trimming cost V 3 bases and J 5 bases; bases outside gene matches: 7. The CDR3 sequence is 16 residues long. CDR1 and CDR2 (germline): SEHNR, FQNEAQ (reference sequence). This CDR3 reads CASSFPTSGTQDTQYF. The CDR3 DNA sequence: TGTGCCAGCAGCTTCCCGACTAGCGGGACCCAAGATACGCAGTATTTT.

The V call is TRBV27, the J call TRBJ2-2; D may be TRBD2 (6 bases). Germline values: CDR1 MNHEY, CDR2 SMNVEV (reference sequence). The CDR3 is 15 residues long. Trimming left V 0 bases short and J 7 bases short, with 12 bases between. As DNA, the CDR3 is TGTGCCAGCAGTTTATCGGCGGGATTCGGCGGGGAGCTGTTTTTT. Amino acids: CASSLSAGFGGELFF.

This rearrangement joins TRBV10-2 to TRBJ1-1; D possibly corresponds to TRBD1 (6 bases). The V gene lost 1 base and the J gene lost 4 bases, with 7 bases spanning the gap. The CDR3 is made up of 13 amino acids. Germline V CDR1 and CDR2: WSHSY, SAAADI. The CDR3 DNA reads as TGCGCCAGCAGTGAGTTAGGGGGCACTGAAGCTTTCTTT. This sequence encodes CASSELGGTEAFF.

The V and J genes are TRBV7-8 and TRBJ2-7; 13 positions match TRBD2. This CDR3 has 19 amino acids. With V trimmed by 1 base and J by 5 bases, 14 bases remained unmatched. The germline V gene encodes CDR1 SGHVS and CDR2 FQNEAQ. This chain's CDR3 is CASSLEGLAGVGSFDEQYF. Written as DNA, the CDR3 is TGTGCCAGCAGCTTAGAAGGACTAGCGGGAGTCGGAAGCTTCGACGAGCAGTACTTC.

This clone appeared a single time. The V and J genes are TRBV10-3 and TRBJ2-4; 10 bases are a match to TRBD2. With V trimmed by 8 bases and J by 0 bases, 7 bases remained unmatched. Germline values: CDR1 ENHRY, CDR2 SYGVKD. This CDR3 contains 16 residues. The CDR3 spells CAIRPSGSKAKNIQYF. For the CDR3, the DNA is TGTGCCATCCGCCCTAGCGGGAGTAAAGCCAAAAACATTCAGTACTTC.

The chain is built from TRBV25-1 and TRBJ2-7; the match to TRBD2 covers 13 bases. Trimming at V came to 7 bases and at J to 4 bases, leaving 1 base not matched to a gene. Germline values: CDR1 MGHDK, CDR2 SYGVNS. The CDR3 sequence is 13 residues long. This CDR3 is CASMGLAGYEQYF. The CDR3 nucleotides read TGTGCCAGCATGGGACTAGCGGGGTACGAGCAGTACTTC.

J is TRBJ2-2 and V is TRBV14; possible D gene TRBD1, 5 bases. The germline gives CDR1 SGHDN, CDR2 FVKESK. V was cut by 1 base and J by 2 bases, with 8 bases left in between. This CDR3 comprises 15 residues. Here the CDR3 DNA reads TGTGCCAGCAGCCAAGCCCAGGGAAACACCGGGGAGCTGTTTTTT. It translates to CASSQAQGNTGELFF.

The chain carries TRBV7-2 and TRBJ1-2, with 10 bases fitting TRBD1. The V gene's germline CDR1 is SGHTA and CDR2 FQGNSA. CDR3 length equals 16 residues. With V trimmed by 6 bases and J by 3 bases, 10 bases remained unmatched. The CDR3 coding sequence is TGTGCCAGCAGTACTCGTCCAGGGACAGGGGACTATGGCTACACCTTC. Its protein product is CASSTRPGTGDYGYTF.